The clone carrying this T cell receptor (beta chain) was counted a few times. Its antigen remains unidentified. Profiling that covered TCR beta VDJ and CDR3 relied on genomic DNA as its template. TCRdb recomputed calls from the reads with MiXCR, one row per CDR3 protein. The sample has around 500,000 distinct CDR3 sequences, 25% to 40% seen once. Sequencing was done on patients that had shown CD8+CD57+ cell expansion by flow cytometry. Severe acquired aplastic anemia was present in all patients. Sampling of blood occurred while the patients had still received no therapy. This CDR3 is built from 14 residues. Between the trimmed V and J ends, which lost 4 bases and 4 bases, there was a span of 13 bases. Per germline, CDR1 MGHDK and CDR2 SYGVNS. This entry belongs to a study of CD8+CD57+ T cells in acquired aplastic anemia. Across the study: Recorded DNA amounts for sorted CD4+ and CD8+ cells had an average of 3.2 ug.

Findings of the study overall: Overlapping CD8+ CDR3 repertoires of patients and controls contained some 27 shared sequences.

V and J are TRBV25-1 and TRBJ1-2; D ambiguous. The sequenced sample was sorted CD4+, CD8+, or CD8+CD57+ T cells (not recorded which) from PBMCs. This TCR came from a human donor with aplastic anemia. The CDR3 sequence: CASSAGSGLYGYTF. CDR3 nucleotide sequence: TGTGCCAGCAGTGCGGGATCTGGCCTCTATGGCTACACCTTC.